A single T cell receptor (beta chain) is shown here with its context. Antigen specificity is unknown. The sample comes from a study of vaccination and CD4 T cells after COVID-19. Overall study findings and caveats: Within the convalescent patients, a median approximately 87% of the SARS-CoV-2-reactive clones were ones that appeared only post-vaccination.

The treatment is: roughly 10-day PBMC culture with coronavirus spike peptide pools or control peptides (ViraFEST assay). The PCR-positive dates, March through December 2020, came before the US Alpha, Beta and Delta variants. Cultured CD4+ T cell DNA underwent sequencing with the Oncomine TCR Beta short-read assay. Using its own MiXCR run on the PCR reads, TCRdb lists one record per CDR3 protein. The repertoire consists of about 4,500 distinct CDR3 sequences, with 20% to 25% occurring once and the leading ten covering under 70%. The CDR3 has 15 residues. Germline CDR1 LNHDA, CDR2 SQIVND (reference sequence). The ends lost 3 bases at V and 0 bases at J; junction bases unmatched: 4.

The receptor comes from a human donor who had recovered from COVID-19. V usage is TRBV19 and J usage is TRBJ1-2, with 7 bases that match TRBD1. Sequencing used CD4+ T cells from blood, cultured in vitro, obtained after SARS-CoV-2 vaccination. CDR3 sequence: CASSISGTANYGYTF. The CDR3 DNA follows: TGTGCCAGTAGTATCTCGGGGACAGCTAACTATGGCTACACCTTC.